This T cell receptor (beta chain) is from a study of vaccination and CD4 T cells after COVID-19. Study-level background: Convalescent patients, SARS-CoV-2 positive by nasal swab PCR, comprised under ten mild cases and one severe case. According to the study, participants were given two doses of BNT162b2 or mRNA-1273 vaccine. From HCoV-229E, HCoV-OC43, HCoV-NL63 and SARS-CoV-2, overlapping spike peptides were used to stimulate the cells.

Regarding treatment: approximately 9-day PBMC culture with coronavirus spike peptide pools or control peptides (ViraFEST assay). First, ViraFEST expanded antigen-specific T cells with peptide pools, and next it sequenced the TCRs. CDR1 is LNHNV, CDR2 YYDKDF, per germline (reference sequence). V lost 1 base and J 4 bases, leaving 19 bases between the germline ends. This CDR3 spans 17 amino acids. Cultured CD4+ T cell DNA underwent sequencing with the Oncomine TCR Beta short-read assay. TCRdb reanalysed the PCR reads using MiXCR and keeps one entry per CDR3 protein. The repertoire holds about 14,000 distinct CDR3 sequences, with approximately 73% as singletons. Turning to this clonotype: The target antigen is unknown.

The sequenced material came from CD4+ T cells from blood, cultured in vitro. The sequence was obtained from a human donor who had recovered from COVID-19. The J gene is TRBJ1-2, the V gene TRBV15, with TRBD1 as a possible D gene (6 bases). The CDR3 sequence is CATSRADSGAAGYGYTF. CDR3 bases: TGTGCCACCAGCAGAGCGGACTCAGGGGCCGCGGGCTATGGCTACACCTTC.